A selection of T cell receptor beta chains follows, all from one sample in a study of vaccination effects on CD4 cells after COVID-19. These receptors are not linked to any known antigen. Here immunoSEQ multiplex PCR was the method, and the copy in TCRdb shows in-frame clones only, minus some. The sample contains about 72,000 clones, around 81% of which appear only once. Sequences were derived from CD4+ T cells from PBMCs cultured with HCoV-229E spike peptides, sampled after COVID-19 vaccination. Receptor source: a human donor who received a COVID-19 vaccine. Both conserved end residues are part of each CDR3. The order of the fields is CDR3 DNA, CDR3 protein, D gene, J gene, clone size, V gene. D genes are given only for firm matches. For some rows the clone size is stated as once, few or many, or as a class when expanded; others skip it.

CDR3 DNA: TGTGCCAGCAGCCGGGACAGGGGTCGCACTGAAGCTTTCTTT; CDR3 protein: CASSRDRGRTEAFF; D gene: TRBD1; J gene: TRBJ1-1; clone size: once; V gene: TRBV7-2
CDR3 DNA: TGTGCCAGCCCTGGGGATACGCAGTATTTT; CDR3 protein: CASPGDTQYF; D gene: NA; J gene: TRBJ2-3; clone size: few; V gene: TRBV5-8
CDR3 DNA: TGCGCCAGCAGCTTCGGGACATTCGGCTCTGGAAACACCATATATTTT; CDR3 protein: CASSFGTFGSGNTIYF; D gene: NA; J gene: TRBJ1-3; clone size: NA; V gene: TRBV5-1
CDR3 DNA: TGTGCCACCAGTGATCCGCGGGGAGCCAAAAACATTCAGTACTTC; CDR3 protein: CATSDPRGAKNIQYF; D gene: NA; J gene: TRBJ2-4; clone size: NA; V gene: TRBV24-1
CDR3 DNA: TGCAGTGTACGGCAAGAGACCCAGTACTTC; CDR3 protein: CSVRQETQYF; D gene: NA; J gene: TRBJ2-5; clone size: once; V gene: TRBV20-1
CDR3 DNA: TGCGCCAGCAGCTCTGGGGGGCCCCTGGAGACCCAGTACTTC; CDR3 protein: CASSSGGPLETQYF; D gene: NA; J gene: TRBJ2-5; clone size: NA; V gene: TRBV5-1
CDR3 DNA: TGTGCCAGCAGCTTTCTCCCGGGGACCGGGGAGCTGTTTTTT; CDR3 protein: CASSFLPGTGELFF; D gene: NA; J gene: TRBJ2-2; clone size: NA; V gene: TRBV5-5
CDR3 DNA: TGTGCCAGCAGATTACAGGCAACACTCACAGATACGCAGTATTTT; CDR3 protein: CASRLQATLTDTQYF; D gene: NA; J gene: TRBJ2-3; clone size: NA; V gene: TRBV6-5
CDR3 DNA: TGCGCCAGCAGCCCGGACCGGGTGACAGATACGCAGTATTTT; CDR3 protein: CASSPDRVTDTQYF; D gene: NA; J gene: TRBJ2-3; clone size: NA; V gene: TRBV5-1
CDR3 DNA: TGTGCCAGCAGCCAATGGGACAGGGGAGTAGGAGGCTACACCTTC; CDR3 protein: CASSQWDRGVGGYTF; D gene: TRBD1; J gene: TRBJ1-2; clone size: NA; V gene: TRBV3-1/TRBV3-2
CDR3 DNA: TGTGCCAGCAGCTTAGCCGGGGGAGGCAGGACCCAAGAGACCCAGTACTTC; CDR3 protein: CASSLAGGGRTQETQYF; D gene: NA; J gene: TRBJ2-5; clone size: NA; V gene: TRBV7-2
CDR3 DNA: TGTGCCAGCAGCCAAGGGACCCTGAGGGGGACTGAAGCTTTCTTT; CDR3 protein: CASSQGTLRGTEAFF; D gene: NA; J gene: TRBJ1-1; clone size: NA; V gene: TRBV3-1/TRBV3-2
CDR3 DNA: TGTGCCACCAGTGATATTACAGTTAGCACAGATACGCAGTATTTT; CDR3 protein: CATSDITVSTDTQYF; D gene: NA; J gene: TRBJ2-3; clone size: NA; V gene: TRBV24-1
CDR3 DNA: TGCGCCAGCAGCTTGACGCATTCGGAGACCCAGTACTTC; CDR3 protein: CASSLTHSETQYF; D gene: NA; J gene: TRBJ2-5; clone size: once; V gene: TRBV5-1
CDR3 DNA: TGCGCCAGCAGCTGGAGGGGACAGGGCGCAAACACTGAAGCTTTCTTT; CDR3 protein: CASSWRGQGANTEAFF; D gene: TRBD1; J gene: TRBJ1-1; clone size: NA; V gene: TRBV5-1
CDR3 DNA: TGTGCCAGCAGTCGGGAGGAGGGGGCTCTTAGTTCACCCCTCCACTTT; CDR3 protein: CASSREEGALSSPLHF; D gene: TRBD1; J gene: TRBJ1-6; clone size: NA; V gene: TRBV4-2
CDR3 DNA: TGTGCCAGCAGTCCAGGGAAAGAGACCCAGTACTTC; CDR3 protein: CASSPGKETQYF; D gene: NA; J gene: TRBJ2-5; clone size: NA; V gene: TRBV6-5
CDR3 DNA: TGTGCCTCGGTGGCTAGCGGGGTCAGGGATGAGCAGTTCTTC; CDR3 protein: CASVASGVRDEQFF; D gene: TRBD2; J gene: TRBJ2-1; clone size: NA; V gene: TRBV28
CDR3 DNA: TGTGCCAGTAGTATGAACAGGGATGAAAAACTGTTTTTT; CDR3 protein: CASSMNRDEKLFF; D gene: NA; J gene: TRBJ1-4; clone size: few; V gene: TRBV19
CDR3 DNA: TGCGCCAGCAGTGCCGAGACAGGGAGCACTGAAGCTTTCTTT; CDR3 protein: CASSAETGSTEAFF; D gene: TRBD1; J gene: TRBJ1-1; clone size: NA; V gene: TRBV10-1
CDR3 DNA: TGTGCCAGTAGTGACCCTCAAAGGACGCCAGATACGCAGTATTTT; CDR3 protein: CASSDPQRTPDTQYF; D gene: NA; J gene: TRBJ2-3; clone size: NA; V gene: TRBV19
CDR3 DNA: TGTGCCACCCGTCCGAGGGACAGGGCCACTGAAGCTTTCTTT; CDR3 protein: CATRPRDRATEAFF; D gene: TRBD1; J gene: TRBJ1-1; clone size: NA; V gene: TRBV24-1
CDR3 DNA: TGTGCTAGTGGCCCCTCACCCCTTTCGAGTCCGTATTTT; CDR3 protein: CASGPSPLSSPYF; D gene: NA; J gene: TRBJ2-3; clone size: NA; V gene: TRBV12-5
CDR3 DNA: TGTGCCAGCAGTTCACGGACAGGGGTCGGAAATTCACCCCTCCACTTT; CDR3 protein: CASSSRTGVGNSPLHF; D gene: TRBD1; J gene: TRBJ1-6; clone size: NA; V gene: TRBV6-5
CDR3 DNA: TGTGCCAGCAGCGTAGGTTCGGACCACCAAGTTAGCAGCACAGATACGCAGTATTTT; CDR3 protein: CASSVGSDHQVSSTDTQYF; D gene: NA; J gene: TRBJ2-3; clone size: NA; V gene: TRBV9
CDR3 DNA: TGCAGCGTTGAGACAGGGGGCTATGGCTACACCTTC; CDR3 protein: CSVETGGYGYTF; D gene: TRBD1; J gene: TRBJ1-2; clone size: NA; V gene: TRBV29-1
CDR3 DNA: TGTGCCAGCAGCTTAGTTGTAGGGAGCACAGATACGCAGTATTTT; CDR3 protein: CASSLVVGSTDTQYF; D gene: NA; J gene: TRBJ2-3; clone size: NA; V gene: TRBV7-9
CDR3 DNA: TGCAGCGTTGATGCGATCACAGATACGCAGTATTTT; CDR3 protein: CSVDAITDTQYF; D gene: NA; J gene: TRBJ2-3; clone size: NA; V gene: TRBV29-1
CDR3 DNA: TGTGCCAGTAGTATTTGGCGGCAGCAGAACACCGGGGAGCTGTTTTTT; CDR3 protein: CASSIWRQQNTGELFF; D gene: NA; J gene: TRBJ2-2; clone size: NA; V gene: TRBV19
CDR3 DNA: TGTGCCAGCAGCCAAGATCCAGTCCTTTCTGGAAACACCATATATTTT; CDR3 protein: CASSQDPVLSGNTIYF; D gene: NA; J gene: TRBJ1-3; clone size: few; V gene: TRBV4-2
CDR3 DNA: TGTGCCAGTAGTATTGGACGGGACGGACTTAGGTCGGGCTACACCTTC; CDR3 protein: CASSIGRDGLRSGYTF; D gene: NA; J gene: TRBJ1-2; clone size: NA; V gene: TRBV19
CDR3 DNA: TGTGCCAGTAATCAGGGATGGCGGGAGACCCAGTACTTC; CDR3 protein: CASNQGWRETQYF; D gene: NA; J gene: TRBJ2-5; clone size: NA; V gene: TRBV19
CDR3 DNA: TGTGCCAGCACCGCCCTTAGAAACACTGAAGCTTTCTTT; CDR3 protein: CASTALRNTEAFF; D gene: NA; J gene: TRBJ1-1; clone size: NA; V gene: TRBV12-3/TRBV12-4
CDR3 DNA: TGTGCCAGCAGCTTAGTGGGATCCTACAATGAGCAGTTCTTC; CDR3 protein: CASSLVGSYNEQFF; D gene: NA; J gene: TRBJ2-1; clone size: NA; V gene: TRBV11-2
CDR3 DNA: TGTGCCAGCTCACCGGGGACAGGGCCCGAGACCCAGTACTTC; CDR3 protein: CASSPGTGPETQYF; D gene: TRBD1; J gene: TRBJ2-5; clone size: NA; V gene: TRBV18
CDR3 DNA: TGTGCCAGCAGTGAATCAACCGGGACAGGGTGGGATGGCTACACCTTC; CDR3 protein: CASSESTGTGWDGYTF; D gene: TRBD1; J gene: TRBJ1-2; clone size: NA; V gene: TRBV25-1
CDR3 DNA: TGTGCCAGCAGCCTACAAGGGTTTGGTGAAGCTTTCTTT; CDR3 protein: CASSLQGFGEAFF; D gene: NA; J gene: TRBJ1-1; clone size: NA; V gene: TRBV2
CDR3 DNA: TGTGCCAGCTCACTCCATGCCGGGGTGGACACTGAAGCTTTCTTT; CDR3 protein: CASSLHAGVDTEAFF; D gene: NA; J gene: TRBJ1-1; clone size: once; V gene: TRBV18
CDR3 DNA: TGTGCCAGCAGCCAAGCCGGGACAGTGAAAACTTATAGCAATCAGCCCCAGCATTTT; CDR3 protein: CASSQAGTVKTYSNQPQHF; D gene: TRBD1; J gene: TRBJ1-5; clone size: few; V gene: TRBV14
CDR3 DNA: TGTGCCAGCAGCCAAGCGGACAGGATAGCCAAAAACATTCAGTACTTC; CDR3 protein: CASSQADRIAKNIQYF; D gene: TRBD1; J gene: TRBJ2-4; clone size: NA; V gene: TRBV3-1/TRBV3-2
CDR3 DNA: TGTGCCAGCCCTATCACTCCGGGACAAAGCACAGATACGCAGTATTTT; CDR3 protein: CASPITPGQSTDTQYF; D gene: NA; J gene: TRBJ2-3; clone size: once; V gene: TRBV5-8
CDR3 DNA: TGTGCCAGCAGTTTATCAGGGGGCGGAGATACGCAGTATTTT; CDR3 protein: CASSLSGGGDTQYF; D gene: TRBD1; J gene: TRBJ2-3; clone size: NA; V gene: TRBV6-5
CDR3 DNA: TGCGCCAGCAGCCCTGAGCGGGCCCAAGAGACCCAGTACTTC; CDR3 protein: CASSPERAQETQYF; D gene: NA; J gene: TRBJ2-5; clone size: once; V gene: TRBV5-1
CDR3 DNA: TGTGCCAGCAGCGTAGACTGGAACACCGGGGAGCTGTTTTTT; CDR3 protein: CASSVDWNTGELFF; D gene: NA; J gene: TRBJ2-2; clone size: NA; V gene: TRBV9
CDR3 DNA: TGCGCCAGCAGCCAACCCCCTCCCGATCTGCGTGGCTACACCTTC; CDR3 protein: CASSQPPPDLRGYTF; D gene: NA; J gene: TRBJ1-2; clone size: NA; V gene: TRBV4-1
CDR3 DNA: TGTGCCAGCAGTTCGGAGGGACGGGCCCTAGGCACCGGGGAGCTGTTTTTT; CDR3 protein: CASSSEGRALGTGELFF; D gene: NA; J gene: TRBJ2-2; clone size: NA; V gene: TRBV28
CDR3 DNA: TGTGCCAGCAGTACTACAGGGAGGCAGCCCCAGCATTTT; CDR3 protein: CASSTTGRQPQHF; D gene: NA; J gene: TRBJ1-5; clone size: once; V gene: TRBV6-5
CDR3 DNA: TGCAGTGCTATCTCTGGAAACACCATATATTTT; CDR3 protein: CSAISGNTIYF; D gene: NA; J gene: TRBJ1-3; clone size: NA; V gene: TRBV20-1
CDR3 DNA: TGTGCCAGTAGTAAACGGACACCCCTAAGCACTGAAGCTTTCTTT; CDR3 protein: CASSKRTPLSTEAFF; D gene: NA; J gene: TRBJ1-1; clone size: NA; V gene: TRBV19
CDR3 DNA: TGCGCCAGCTTACCCCCACCAGGCAGAGGAACTGAAGCTTTCTTT; CDR3 protein: CASLPPPGRGTEAFF; D gene: NA; J gene: TRBJ1-1; clone size: NA; V gene: TRBV4-1
CDR3 DNA: TGTGCCAGTAGTATAGGACAGGGGACCCAGCCCCAGCATTTT; CDR3 protein: CASSIGQGTQPQHF; D gene: TRBD1; J gene: TRBJ1-5; clone size: NA; V gene: TRBV19
CDR3 DNA: TGTGCCAGCAGCTTAGCGCGGGACAGGGGCACTGAAGCTTTCTTT; CDR3 protein: CASSLARDRGTEAFF; D gene: TRBD1; J gene: TRBJ1-1; clone size: NA; V gene: TRBV7-8
CDR3 DNA: TGTGCCAGCAGCCCTTGGACTAGCGGGGACTACAATGAGCAGTTCTTC; CDR3 protein: CASSPWTSGDYNEQFF; D gene: TRBD2; J gene: TRBJ2-1; clone size: NA; V gene: TRBV3-1/TRBV3-2